The 8 T cell receptor beta chains below all came from one sample that was sequenced in a study. TCRdb re-analysed the RT-PCR reads in MiXCR, keeping a single row per CDR3 protein. This table has approximately 720,000 distinct CDR3 sequences, approximately 15% appearing once. Sample: memory CD4+ T cells from blood. These receptors were obtained from a female donor in good health, serving as a healthy control.

The chain employs TRBV7-8 and TRBJ2-1; 8 bases are a match to TRBD2. Germline V gives CDR1 SGHVS, CDR2 FQNEAQ. Unmatched junction bases numbered 10, after V lost 5 bases and J lost 10 bases. The CDR3 length is 14 residues. CDR3 in DNA: TGTGCCAGCAGCGCCCGACTAGCGTCCGGGGAGCAGTTCTTC. Its protein product is CASSARLASGEQFF.

The table lists this clonotype with many counts. The chain links TRBV27 to TRBJ1-2; the match to TRBD1 covers 7 bases. This CDR3 region has 13 residues. The V gene end was trimmed by 9 bases and the J gene end by 4 bases; junction bases not matched to a gene: 8. The germline V gene encodes CDR1 MNHEY and CDR2 SMNVEV (reference sequence). The DNA of the CDR3 is TGTGCCAGTTACCGACAGGGTGGCTATGGCTACACCTTC. As protein: CASYRQGGYGYTF.

This clonotype has just a few counts. The rearrangement joins TRBV7-3 to TRBJ2-5; maybe TRBD2 (6 bases). The CDR3 sequence is 15 residues long. Germline CDR1 SGHTA, CDR2 FQGTGA. Trimming cost V 6 bases and J 3 bases, with 17 bases left between them. The CDR3 loop is CASSSTRGGKETQYF. The DNA of the CDR3 is TGTGCCAGCAGTTCAACTAGAGGAGGGAAAGAGACCCAGTACTTC.

The chain recombines TRBV20-1 with TRBJ2-1; 11 nucleotides agree with TRBD2. Trimming removed 3 bases from V and 9 bases from J; junction bases left unmatched: 7. Germline CDR1 DFQATT, CDR2 SNEGSKA (reference sequence). The CDR3 covers 14 residues. CDR3 residues: CSARLAGGSGEQFF. The CDR3, as DNA: TGCAGTGCTAGGTTAGCGGGAGGGTCAGGTGAGCAGTTCTTC.

V is TRBV20-1 and J is TRBJ2-1; possible D gene TRBD2, 6 bases. Deletions cut 0 bases from V and 4 bases from J, with 16 bases between. The CDR3 consists of 16 residues. Germline V CDR1 and CDR2: DFQATT, SNEGSKA (reference sequence). The DNA of the CDR3 is TGCAGTGCTAGAGAATCCCCTAGCGAAGCATACAATGAGCAGTTCTTC. This encodes CSARESPSEAYNEQFF.

For this clonotype: A read error may account for a junction end that differs from germline. The genes are TRBV7-3 and TRBJ2-5, with D maybe TRBD2 (7 bases). CDR3 length: 15 residues. Germline CDR1 and CDR2: SGHTA and FQGTGA. CDR3 DNA sequence: TGTGTCAGCAGCTCCTTGGGGGGGCTGGGGGAGACCCAGTACTTC. Its translation is CVSSSLGGLGETQYF.

The chain carries TRBV6-6 and TRBJ1-2; no clear D. Germline lookup yields CDR1 MNHNY and CDR2 SVGAGI (reference sequence). The CDR3 contains 11 residues. Between the trimmed V and J ends, which lost 5 bases and 8 bases, there was a span of 9 bases. Written as DNA, the CDR3 is TGTGCCAGCAGTGAAGCCGTGGGCTACACCTTC. This codes for CASSEAVGYTF.

This chain connects TRBV28 to TRBJ1-4; 12 bases agree with TRBD2. The DNA end lines up better with TRBJ2-2; the J call may be wrong. Germline V gene lookup returns CDR1 MDHEN and CDR2 SYDVKM. This CDR3 spans 17 amino acids. In DNA, the CDR3 is TGTGCCAGCACCCTACTAGCGGGAGGATGGAGCACCGGGGAGCTGTTTTTT. This sequence encodes CASTLLAGGWSTGELFF.